The clone carrying this T cell receptor (beta chain) was seen only once. As yet, its antigen is unknown. Naive CD8 cells, CD45RO-negative and positively selected for CCR7, excluded terminally differentiated effector memory CD45RA+ cells. The data belong to a study of shared clonotypes between healthy human individuals. Background on the study: The plates for each donor numbered three CD4 naive, three CD4 memory, two CD8 naive and one CD8 memory. Findings and limits, study-wide: As a rule, naive subsets had a larger estimated richness than memory subsets.

At deep level, the assay was performed. Genomic DNA (from each subset) was split evenly across several immunoSEQ plates. Clones were sequenced by immunoSEQ multiplex PCR, and TCRdb holds only the in-frame ones, with some missing. The sample yields roughly 2 million clones, approximately 94% seen once. The CDR3 length is 14 residues. Germline values: CDR1 MNHEY, CDR2 SVGAGI. V was shortened by 5 bases and J by 4 bases, with 11 bases between the two germline ends. The clonotype comes from a man between 18 and 29 years old in good health. The chain has TRBV6-5 and TRBJ2-2; D might be TRBD1 (7 bases). The specimen sequenced was naive CD8+ T cells sorted from blood. The CDR3 spells CASSMQGGTGELFF. The CDR3 nucleotides are TGTGCCAGCAGTATGCAGGGGGGCACCGGGGAGCTGTTTTTT.